Listed below are T cell receptor beta chains from one sample, sequenced in a study of preoperative IRX-2 immunotherapy in early breast cancer. Some clones are missing from TCRdb's copy, which holds only in-frame ones; the method was immunoSEQ multiplex PCR. The sample lists 10,000 to 15,000 clones, more than 75% seen once, with about 27% in the top ten. The sample was collected from a patient treated with IRX-2 immunotherapy. Receptors were obtained from a human donor with breast cancer. CDR3s include the opening cysteine and the closing phenylalanine or tryptophan. The order of the fields is clone size, J gene, V gene, CDR3 length, CDR3 protein. A row's size may be missing; if present it is once, few, many or a size class.

.	TRBJ1-2	TRBV6-1	14	CASSEALANYGYTF
.	TRBJ1-5	TRBV18	14	CASSRDREGQPQHF
.	TRBJ2-5	TRBV9	14	CASNPGGGGETQYF
.	TRBJ2-5	TRBV6-5	14	CASSYGFNQETQYF
few	TRBJ1-6	TRBV6-1	14	CAISVEEPNSPLHF
.	TRBJ2-1	TRBV10-3	17	CAISESTGTGGLNEQFF
.	TRBJ1-1	TRBV19	15	CASTRFYAPGIEAFF
.	TRBJ1-5	TRBV10-3	13	CAITRELNQPQHF
.	TRBJ1-1	TRBV5-1	14	CASSPQGWDTEAFF
.	TRBJ2-1	TRBV5-1	13	CASSEASANEQFF
few	TRBJ1-2	TRBV10-3	14	CAIGNMEFNYGYTF
.	TRBJ1-2	TRBV6-5	15	CASSQGQGRAHGYTF
.	TRBJ1-4	TRBV6-1	15	CASSERQGAYEKLFF
.	TRBJ1-1	TRBV5-5	15	CASSFTGTPNTEAFF
once	TRBJ2-5	TRBV9	16	CASSVVGGSDGGTQYF
.	TRBJ2-2	TRBV6-1	15	CASSEDRGYTGELFF
.	TRBJ1-1	TRBV2	15	CASSSRSGVNTEAFF
once	TRBJ1-1	TRBV29-1	13	CSAWDNLNTEAFF
.	TRBJ1-3	TRBV6-1	15	CASTDMTGSGNTIYF
.	TRBJ1-1	TRBV5-1	13	CASSLEGTGKAFF
once	TRBJ1-6	TRBV27	15	CASGSGAYYNSPLHF
few	TRBJ1-4	TRBV25-1	14	CASSARISNEKLFF
.	TRBJ1-2	TRBV11-2	14	CASSLDVFNYGYTF
.	TRBJ1-2	TRBV10-3	15	CAISESGGAGYGYTF
.	TRBJ1-1	TRBV6-1	14	CASRLTDTGTEAFF
.	TRBJ2-2	TRBV19	14	CASKGQGAAGELFF
.	TRBJ2-1	TRBV6-4	15	CASSERTSGDNEQFF